This T cell receptor beta chain was observed in a study of blood T cell repertoires in COVID-19 (dated by TCRdb to about 2020). Describing the broader study: The collaborator samples originated in the United States, Italy and Spain and spanned the acute and convalescent phases of COVID-19. The material from the prospective study consisted of cDNA or gDNA derived from T cells, B-cell-depleted T cells, or PBMCs. Deeply sampled blood TCRbeta repertoires from subjects exposed to, actively infected with, or recovered from COVID-19 were included in the dataset. A freely available public database, intended as a resource for researchers studying the immune response to SARS-CoV-2, is where the repertoires were released. Samples came from the ongoing ImmuneRACE study (first 160 participants) plus 1,254 subjects from 6 global collaborators. Sample metadata almost always included a de-identified subject ID, COVID-19 status, age in years and sex. HLA class I and class II types, where available, came from metadata supplied by the sample provider rather than from assay-based typing.

Whole blood was collected in K2EDTA tubes by collaborating institutions according to the institutions' own protocols. For TCRbeta analysis, collaborator samples were shipped as frozen whole blood, as isolated PBMCs, or as DNA extracted from either sample type. Note on this clone: The clone's antigen remains unknown. Base qualities were left out, and no much larger clone turns up one base away.

TCRbeta CDR3 regions were amplified from genomic DNA by means of the immunoSEQ Assay, a bias-controlled multiplex PCR. The study's own analysis went as follows. The number of nucleated cells in each sample was estimated by amplification of reference gene primers within the assay. To quantify the absolute abundance of each unique TCRbeta CDR3 rearrangement, sequence reads were collapsed and filtered. Productive Simpson clonality was computed per sample as the square root of Simpson's diversity index over productive rearrangements. In TCRdb, the immuneACCESS table is reduced to in-frame sequences with V and J assigned. These tables do not hold every clone; where another copy was compared, an unresolved V gene accounts for under half, and the others remain unexplained. Clonal size and the V and J genes are those of that table, whereas D and trimming came from the DNA. The sample table shows a few hundred thousand clones, and approximately 82% are seen once. Jointly, the top ten make up 1% to 1.5% of the sample.

Results the study describes overall, beyond this receptor: The amount of clinical and demographic metadata varied by source and participant and was provided uncurated.

Source material: peripheral blood. This receptor was taken from a woman aged 45-59 years with acute or convalescent COVID-19.

The CDR3 sequence is CAWLDRDRGGQPQHF. The DNA sequence is given as TGTGCCTGGCTTGACCGGGACAGGGGAGGACAGCCCCAGCATTTT. The chain links TRBV30 with TRBJ1-5, with 10 bases in between that match TRBD1. The CDR3 measures 15 amino acids from cysteine to phenylalanine. The retained sequence is limited to the CDR3, 45 bases, with the frame set at the first base. CDR1 GTSNPN and CDR2 SVGIG were looked up in the germline V gene (reference sequence). Compared with germline, V lacks 5 bases and J lacks 7 bases; bases without a gene match: 11.